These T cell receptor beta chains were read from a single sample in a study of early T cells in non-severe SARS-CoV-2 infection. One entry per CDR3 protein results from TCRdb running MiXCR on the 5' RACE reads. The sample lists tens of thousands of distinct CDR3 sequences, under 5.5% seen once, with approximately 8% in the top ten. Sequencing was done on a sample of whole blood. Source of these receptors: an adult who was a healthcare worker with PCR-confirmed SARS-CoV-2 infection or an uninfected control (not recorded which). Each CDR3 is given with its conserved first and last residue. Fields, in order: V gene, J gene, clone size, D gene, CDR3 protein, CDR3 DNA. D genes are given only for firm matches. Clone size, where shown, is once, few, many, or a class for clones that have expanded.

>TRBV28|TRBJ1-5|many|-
CASSFWAASNQPQHF
TGTGCCAGCAGTTTTTGGGCGGCGAGCAATCAGCCCCAGCATTTT
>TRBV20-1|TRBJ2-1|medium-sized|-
CSAVNLGGEQFF
TGCAGTGCCGTTAACCTAGGAGGCGAGCAGTTCTTC
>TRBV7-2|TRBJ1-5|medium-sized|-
CASSLDRDQPQHF
TGTGCCAGCAGCTTAGACAGAGATCAGCCCCAGCATTTT
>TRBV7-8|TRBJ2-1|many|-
CASSSTRNPDGF
TGTGCCAGCAGCTCTACTAGGAACCCGGACGGATTC
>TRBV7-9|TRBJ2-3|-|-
CASSSRGATDTQYF
TGTGCCAGCAGCTCCCGGGGGGCCACAGATACGCAGTATTTT
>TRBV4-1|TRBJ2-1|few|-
CASSQAIGGDEQFF
TGCGCCAGCAGCCAGGCTATTGGGGGCGATGAGCAGTTCTTC
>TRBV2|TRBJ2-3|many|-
CASSYGERSDTQYF
TGTGCCAGCAGCTATGGCGAAAGGTCAGATACGCAGTATTTT
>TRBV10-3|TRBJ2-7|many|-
CAISEDGGPTYEQYF
TGTGCCATCAGTGAGGACGGGGGGCCCACCTACGAGCAGTACTTC
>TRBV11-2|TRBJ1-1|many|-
CASSLWSLGNTEAFF
TGTGCCAGCAGCTTATGGTCTTTAGGGAACACTGAAGCTTTCTTT
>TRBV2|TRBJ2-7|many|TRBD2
CASSVTSGASYEQYF
TGTGCCAGCAGTGTTACTAGCGGGGCCTCCTACGAGCAGTACTTC